A selection of T cell receptor beta chains follows, all from one sample in a study of T cell changes during pregnancy in multiple sclerosis. Sequencing used immunoSEQ multiplex PCR; TCRdb keeps in-frame clones, though not all of them. The sample has roughly 80,000 clones, 90% to 95% seen once; the top ten hold roughly 2.5%. The material was peripheral blood, obtained before pregnancy. The receptors were gathered from a female donor with multiple sclerosis, enrolled in a pregnancy study. Both conserved end residues are part of each CDR3. Fields, in order: clone size, J gene, D gene, V gene, CDR3 protein, CDR3 DNA. A D gene is named only where the DNA matches it firmly. Not every row has a clone size; where given, it reads once, few, many or a size class.

size: .; J: TRBJ2-7; D: .; V: TRBV10-3; CDR3: CATFQGTEQYF; DNA: TGTGCCACCTTCCAGGGTACCGAGCAGTACTTC
size: .; J: TRBJ2-2; D: TRBD1; V: TRBV19; CDR3: CASSALGQAGATGELFF; DNA: TGTGCCAGTAGTGCCCTTGGACAGGCTGGGGCCACCGGGGAGCTGTTTTTT
size: .; J: TRBJ2-4; D: TRBD2; V: TRBV19; CDR3: CASSGGLAGRHF; DNA: TGTGCCAGTAGTGGAGGACTAGCGGGCCGACACTTC
size: .; J: TRBJ2-3; D: TRBD2; V: TRBV15; CDR3: CATSRLGGRADTQYF; DNA: TGTGCCACCAGCAGATTAGGCGGGAGGGCAGATACGCAGTATTTT
size: .; J: TRBJ2-3; D: TRBD2; V: TRBV6-1; CDR3: CASSVAGRTSTDTQYF; DNA: TGTGCCAGCAGTGTAGCCGGGAGGACTAGCACAGATACGCAGTATTTT
size: .; J: TRBJ2-7; D: .; V: TRBV10-3; CDR3: CAINGRGQGDEQYF; DNA: TGTGCCATCAACGGGAGGGGACAGGGCGACGAGCAGTACTTC
size: .; J: TRBJ1-1; D: .; V: TRBV30; CDR3: CACERNTEAFF; DNA: TGTGCCTGTGAGCGGAACACTGAAGCTTTCTTT
size: .; J: TRBJ2-7; D: TRBD1; V: TRBV27; CDR3: CASSPTLRTGSYEQYF; DNA: TGTGCCAGCAGCCCAACACTTAGGACAGGGAGCTACGAGCAGTACTTC
size: once; J: TRBJ2-5; D: TRBD2; V: TRBV19; CDR3: CASSPGLAGETQYF; DNA: TGTGCCAGTAGTCCCGGACTAGCTGGGGAGACCCAGTACTTC
size: .; J: TRBJ2-3; D: TRBD1; V: TRBV4-1; CDR3: CASSQWTGTDTQYF; DNA: TGCGCCAGCAGCCAGTGGACAGGGACAGATACGCAGTATTTT
size: .; J: TRBJ2-2; D: TRBD2; V: TRBV7-8; CDR3: CASSLREGTGELFF; DNA: TGTGCCAGCAGCTTGCGGGAGGGCACCGGGGAGCTGTTTTTT
size: .; J: TRBJ2-5; D: TRBD2; V: TRBV5-1; CDR3: CASSFGTSGRGGQETQYF; DNA: TGCGCCAGCAGCTTTGGGACTAGCGGGAGGGGAGGGCAAGAGACCCAGTACTTC
size: .; J: TRBJ2-1; D: TRBD2; V: TRBV27; CDR3: CASSYLIAGGARNEQFF; DNA: TGTGCCAGCAGTTACCTCATAGCGGGAGGGGCGAGGAATGAGCAGTTCTTC
size: once; J: TRBJ2-5; D: .; V: TRBV28; CDR3: CASSPQLERLLGETQYF; DNA: TGTGCCAGCAGCCCTCAGTTAGAGCGGCTATTAGGAGAGACCCAGTACTTC
size: .; J: TRBJ1-3; D: TRBD1; V: TRBV28; CDR3: CASSPLRGTGGLGNTIYF; DNA: TGTGCCAGCAGCCCCCTCCGAGGGACAGGGGGCTTGGGAAACACCATATATTTT
size: .; J: TRBJ2-1; D: .; V: TRBV18; CDR3: CASSPPALAANEQFF; DNA: TGTGCCAGCTCACCCCCCGCTCTAGCCGCCAATGAGCAGTTCTTC
size: .; J: TRBJ1-1; D: TRBD1; V: TRBV28; CDR3: CASRPGTELMNTEAFF; DNA: TGTGCCAGCAGGCCCGGGACAGAATTAATGAACACTGAAGCTTTCTTT
size: .; J: TRBJ2-2; D: TRBD1; V: TRBV4-2; CDR3: CASSRRTGNGGELFF; DNA: TGTGCCAGCAGCAGGCGGACAGGGAACGGCGGGGAGCTGTTTTTT
size: .; J: TRBJ2-7; D: .; V: TRBV7-9; CDR3: CASSLAVSTGSSYEQYF; DNA: TGTGCCAGCAGCTTAGCCGTTAGTACAGGGAGCTCCTACGAGCAGTACTTC
size: .; J: TRBJ2-5; D: TRBD1; V: TRBV5-6; CDR3: CASRRQTGGFETQYF; DNA: TGTGCCAGCAGGCGTCAGACAGGGGGCTTTGAGACCCAGTACTTC
size: .; J: TRBJ1-1; D: TRBD1; V: TRBV29-1; CDR3: CSVDPQGARNTEAFF; DNA: TGCAGCGTTGACCCTCAGGGGGCAAGAAACACTGAAGCTTTCTTT
size: .; J: TRBJ1-1; D: TRBD1; V: TRBV7-8; CDR3: CASILSRGQGRMNTEAFF; DNA: TGTGCCAGCATCCTGTCCAGGGGGCAGGGGCGGATGAACACTGAAGCTTTCTTT
size: .; J: TRBJ2-5; D: TRBD2; V: TRBV19; CDR3: CASSPQGLAGRETQYF; DNA: TGTGCCAGTAGTCCCCAGGGACTAGCGGGAAGGGAGACCCAGTACTTC
size: .; J: TRBJ2-2; D: TRBD1; V: TRBV28; CDR3: CASSLGQGASTGELFF; DNA: TGTGCCAGCAGTTTAGGGCAGGGGGCTAGCACCGGGGAGCTGTTTTTT
size: .; J: TRBJ1-3; D: .; V: TRBV6-5; CDR3: CASARRGLDTIYF; DNA: TGTGCCAGCGCTCGACGGGGGTTGGACACCATATATTTT
size: .; J: TRBJ1-2; D: TRBD1; V: TRBV27; CDR3: CASSADRGMATHF; DNA: TGTGCCAGCAGTGCGGACAGGGGTATGGCTACTCACTTC
size: .; J: TRBJ2-1; D: .; V: TRBV27; CDR3: CASSLKGGLKQFF; DNA: TGTGCCAGCAGTTTAAAGGGGGGGTTGAAGCAGTTCTTC
size: .; J: TRBJ2-7; D: .; V: TRBV6-1; CDR3: CASTKPWTISYEQYF; DNA: TGTGCCAGCACGAAACCATGGACTATCTCCTACGAGCAGTACTTC
size: .; J: TRBJ2-7; D: TRBD1; V: TRBV27; CDR3: CASSPTGDYEQYF; DNA: TGTGCCAGCAGTCCGACAGGGGACTACGAGCAGTACTTC
size: .; J: TRBJ1-1; D: .; V: TRBV5-4; CDR3: CASSFSTGMNTEAFF; DNA: TGTGCCAGCAGCTTCTCGACAGGAATGAACACTGAAGCTTTCTTT
size: .; J: TRBJ2-2; D: TRBD1; V: TRBV6-5; CDR3: CASSLGQGRTGELFF; DNA: TGTGCCAGCAGTTTGGGACAGGGGCGCACCGGGGAGCTGTTTTTT
size: .; J: TRBJ2-1; D: TRBD2; V: TRBV5-1; CDR3: CASSPGLAGRNEQFF; DNA: TGCGCCAGCAGCCCTGGACTAGCGGGAAGGAATGAGCAGTTCTTC
size: .; J: TRBJ2-7; D: .; V: TRBV5-1; CDR3: CASSLDYEQYF; DNA: TGCGCCAGCAGCCTAGACTACGAGCAGTACTTC
size: .; J: TRBJ2-7; D: .; V: TRBV28; CDR3: CASGHRDTSYEQYF; DNA: TGTGCCAGCGGACACCGGGACACCTCCTACGAGCAGTACTTC
size: .; J: TRBJ1-1; D: TRBD1; V: TRBV23-1; CDR3: CASSPASGQGVWGTEAFF; DNA: TGCGCCAGCAGTCCTGCTTCCGGACAGGGGGTTTGGGGCACTGAAGCTTTCTTT
size: once; J: TRBJ2-7; D: TRBD1; V: TRBV4-1; CDR3: CASSQEVTGARYEQYF; DNA: TGCGCCAGCAGCCAAGAAGTAACAGGGGCGAGGTACGAGCAGTACTTC
size: .; J: TRBJ2-1; D: TRBD2; V: TRBV19; CDR3: CASSPLAGGNEQFF; DNA: TGTGCCAGTAGTCCTTTAGCGGGAGGAAATGAGCAGTTCTTC
size: .; J: TRBJ1-4; D: TRBD1; V: TRBV30; CDR3: CAWRPGTGKLFF; DNA: TGTGCCTGGAGGCCCGGGACAGGAAAACTGTTTTTT
size: once; J: TRBJ2-3; D: .; V: TRBV19; CDR3: CASTPSSQGYRDTQYF; DNA: TGTGCCAGTACCCCGAGTTCACAGGGATACCGGGATACGCAGTATTTT
size: .; J: TRBJ2-2; D: TRBD2; V: TRBV5-6; CDR3: CASSWGLAGDQTGELFF; DNA: TGTGCCAGCAGCTGGGGACTAGCGGGAGATCAGACCGGGGAGCTGTTTTTT
size: .; J: TRBJ2-3; D: .; V: TRBV6-1; CDR3: CASSEGPRRGTQYF; DNA: TGTGCCAGCAGCGAGGGACCCCGCAGGGGCACGCAGTATTTT
size: .; J: TRBJ2-3; D: .; V: TRBV6-5; CDR3: CASSYDRQVATDTQYF; DNA: TGTGCCAGCAGTTACGACAGACAGGTCGCCACAGATACGCAGTATTTT
size: .; J: TRBJ1-5; D: TRBD1; V: TRBV28; CDR3: CASSPSGQGEDQPQHF; DNA: TGTGCCAGCAGTCCGTCCGGACAGGGAGAGGACCAGCCCCAGCATTTT
size: .; J: TRBJ1-5; D: .; V: TRBV19; CDR3: CASCESGRGSQPQHF; DNA: TGTGCCAGTTGCGAATCCGGGCGAGGGAGTCAGCCCCAGCATTTT
size: few; J: TRBJ1-1; D: .; V: TRBV28; CDR3: CASSLSGQKAFF; DNA: TGTGCCAGCAGTTTATCCGGACAGAAAGCTTTCTTT
size: .; J: TRBJ2-2; D: TRBD1; V: TRBV5-6; CDR3: CASSSPRGRTTGELFF; DNA: TGTGCCAGCAGCTCACCCAGGGGGCGTACCACCGGGGAGCTGTTTTTT
size: .; J: TRBJ2-1; D: .; V: TRBV6-5; CDR3: CASRPTPLRRGEQFF; DNA: TGTGCCAGCAGACCTACCCCGCTCCGGAGGGGTGAGCAGTTCTTC
size: .; J: TRBJ2-5; D: .; V: TRBV14; CDR3: CASSQDLGLGETQYF; DNA: TGTGCCAGCAGCCAAGATCTGGGTCTAGGAGAGACCCAGTACTTC
size: once; J: TRBJ2-6; D: TRBD1; V: TRBV27; CDR3: CASMGQGDSGANVLTF; DNA: TGTGCCAGCATGGGACAGGGAGACTCTGGGGCCAACGTCCTGACTTTC
size: .; J: TRBJ2-5; D: .; V: TRBV7-2; CDR3: CASSNNRVETQYF; DNA: TGTGCCAGCAGCAACAACAGGGTGGAGACCCAGTACTTC
size: .; J: TRBJ2-3; D: .; V: TRBV10-3; CDR3: CAIRPSKGTDTQYF; DNA: TGTGCCATCAGACCGAGCAAAGGCACAGATACGCAGTATTTT
size: .; J: TRBJ2-1; D: TRBD2; V: TRBV12-5; CDR3: CASGSSSGRTYEQFF; DNA: TGTGCTAGTGGTTCCTCTAGCGGGAGGACATATGAGCAGTTCTTC
size: .; J: TRBJ2-3; D: TRBD2; V: TRBV4-1; CDR3: CASSQLTSGSSTDTQYF; DNA: TGCGCCAGCAGCCAATTAACTAGCGGTTCTAGCACAGATACGCAGTATTTT
size: .; J: TRBJ2-2; D: .; V: TRBV27; CDR3: CASSLQRGNTGELFF; DNA: TGTGCCAGCAGTTTACAGCGCGGGAACACCGGGGAGCTGTTTTTT